A selection of T cell receptor beta chains follows, all from one sample in a study of shared clonotypes between healthy human individuals. Generated by immunoSEQ multiplex PCR, the TCRdb table keeps only in-frame clones and is missing some. The data show about 1.5 million clones, around 98% seen once. The specimen sequenced was naive CD4+ T cells sorted from blood. Receptors originate from a young man in good health. Each CDR3 is given with its conserved first and last residue. The order of the fields is CDR3 DNA, CDR3 protein, D gene, J gene, V gene, clone size. A D gene is named only where the DNA matches it firmly. A row's size may be missing; if present it is once, few, many or a size class.

CDR3nt: TGTGCCAGTACCGTTGCACAGGGTCGCAATCAGCCCCAGCATTTT; CDR3aa: CASTVAQGRNQPQHF; d_gene: .; j_gene: TRBJ1-5; v_gene: TRBV19; abundance: .
CDR3nt: TGTGCCAGCAGACGTCAGGCGGGGGTGGAGACCCAGTACTTC; CDR3aa: CASRRQAGVETQYF; d_gene: TRBD2; j_gene: TRBJ2-5; v_gene: TRBV27; abundance: once
CDR3nt: TGTGCCAGCAGCCCCCTCGGGAGGGGGCAGGAAAAACTGTTTTTT; CDR3aa: CASSPLGRGQEKLFF; d_gene: TRBD1; j_gene: TRBJ1-4; v_gene: TRBV14; abundance: .
CDR3nt: TGTGCCAGTAGTATGGTGGGACCGAACTACGAGCAGTACTTC; CDR3aa: CASSMVGPNYEQYF; d_gene: .; j_gene: TRBJ2-7; v_gene: TRBV19; abundance: .
CDR3nt: TGTGCCAGCAGTCCCATAGCGGGAGCGGTCAATGAGCAGTTCTTC; CDR3aa: CASSPIAGAVNEQFF; d_gene: TRBD2; j_gene: TRBJ2-1; v_gene: TRBV27; abundance: .
CDR3nt: TGTGCCAGCCCCCGACCGATAACGAACACCGGGGAGCTGTTTTTT; CDR3aa: CASPRPITNTGELFF; d_gene: .; j_gene: TRBJ2-2; v_gene: TRBV7-9; abundance: .
CDR3nt: TGTGCCAGCAGTGCCGCAACTAGCGGAGCCTACGAGCAGTACTTC; CDR3aa: CASSAATSGAYEQYF; d_gene: TRBD2; j_gene: TRBJ2-7; v_gene: TRBV28; abundance: once
CDR3nt: TGTGCCAGCAGCTTGGCCGGGACAGCCCGCACCGGGGAGCTGTTTTTT; CDR3aa: CASSLAGTARTGELFF; d_gene: TRBD1; j_gene: TRBJ2-2; v_gene: TRBV5-8; abundance: .
CDR3nt: TGTGCCAGCTCACCTTCGTCAACGGGACTAGGGCAAGAGACCCAGTACTTC; CDR3aa: CASSPSSTGLGQETQYF; d_gene: TRBD2; j_gene: TRBJ2-5; v_gene: TRBV18; abundance: .
CDR3nt: TGCAGTGCTGGGACTAGCGCCCAGCAGTTCTTC; CDR3aa: CSAGTSAQQFF; d_gene: TRBD2; j_gene: TRBJ2-1; v_gene: TRBV20-1; abundance: .
CDR3nt: TGTGCCAGCAGTATACCTAGCGGGAACCAGTACTTC; CDR3aa: CASSIPSGNQYF; d_gene: TRBD2; j_gene: TRBJ2-7; v_gene: TRBV28; abundance: .
CDR3nt: TGTGCTAGCAGCTTAGGTCCAGGCAGTAACACCGGGGAGCTGTTTTTT; CDR3aa: CASSLGPGSNTGELFF; d_gene: .; j_gene: TRBJ2-2; v_gene: TRBV7-7; abundance: .
CDR3nt: TGTGCCAGCAGCCCCGGGACAAAGAACACTGAAGCTTTCTTT; CDR3aa: CASSPGTKNTEAFF; d_gene: .; j_gene: TRBJ1-1; v_gene: TRBV5-4; abundance: .
CDR3nt: TGTGCCAGCAGCCGCGGGGACGGCCCGGGGGCTGGGGCCAACGTCCTGACTTTC; CDR3aa: CASSRGDGPGAGANVLTF; d_gene: .; j_gene: TRBJ2-6; v_gene: TRBV5-4; abundance: .
CDR3nt: TGCGCCAGCAGTGAGGGGACTAGCGGTTCTCAAGAGACCCAGTACTTC; CDR3aa: CASSEGTSGSQETQYF; d_gene: TRBD2; j_gene: TRBJ2-5; v_gene: TRBV10-1; abundance: .
CDR3nt: TGTGCCAGCAGCTTCGGCTGGGAGAACACCGGGGAGCTGTTTTTT; CDR3aa: CASSFGWENTGELFF; d_gene: .; j_gene: TRBJ2-2; v_gene: TRBV5-6; abundance: .
CDR3nt: TGTGCCAGCATCCCGACAGGGAAAACTGAAGCTTTCTTT; CDR3aa: CASIPTGKTEAFF; d_gene: TRBD1; j_gene: TRBJ1-1; v_gene: TRBV28; abundance: .
CDR3nt: TGTGCCAGCAGCGGGACAGGGATAGGAAAACTGTTTTTT; CDR3aa: CASSGTGIGKLFF; d_gene: TRBD1; j_gene: TRBJ1-4; v_gene: TRBV7-9; abundance: .
CDR3nt: TGCGCCAGCAGCACCGAGACACGCACCTACAATGAGCAGTTCTTC; CDR3aa: CASSTETRTYNEQFF; d_gene: .; j_gene: TRBJ2-1; v_gene: TRBV5-1; abundance: .
CDR3nt: TGTGCCAGCAGCTTTAGGCAAGCCGCGAACACCGGGGAGCTGTTTTTT; CDR3aa: CASSFRQAANTGELFF; d_gene: .; j_gene: TRBJ2-2; v_gene: TRBV5-4; abundance: .
CDR3nt: TGTGCCAGCAGTTACCCACCGGGAGAAAAACTGTTTTTT; CDR3aa: CASSYPPGEKLFF; d_gene: .; j_gene: TRBJ1-4; v_gene: TRBV28; abundance: .
CDR3nt: TGTGCCAGCAGTTACGCTGTACCGTCCTACAATGAGCAGTTCTTC; CDR3aa: CASSYAVPSYNEQFF; d_gene: .; j_gene: TRBJ2-1; v_gene: TRBV6-5; abundance: .